This section outlines one TCR beta chain sequence together with its context. What it recognizes is unknown. The data belong to a study of response to subunit inactivated influenza vaccine. Study-wide points: That few new T cells are recruited by each seasonal influenza vaccination was the authors' suggestion.

Each CDR3 protein is one row after TCRdb ran MiXCR on the RT-PCR reads. The data contain 500,000 to 600,000 distinct CDR3 sequences, around 13% of them singletons. The CDR3 contains 16 residues. Germline CDR1 reads SGHDT; CDR2 reads YYEEEE. Trimming removed 4 bases at V and 3 bases at J, with 19 bases between. The specimen comprised PBMCs from blood, sampled about 11 days after vaccination. The rearrangement links TRBV5-6 to TRBJ1-2, with TRBD1 as a possible D gene (6 bases). The TCR was taken from a man aged 45-65 years who received an inactivated influenza vaccine. CDR3 nucleotide sequence: TGTGCCAGCAGCCCGAGGGCGGCAGGGGCGGACTATGGCTACACCTTC. Translation: CASSPRAAGADYGYTF. The whole variable domain, remainder taken from reference TRBV5-6 and TRBJ1-2, is DAGVTQSPTHLIKTRGQQVTLRCSPKSGHDTVSWYQQALGQGPQFIFQYYEEEERQRGNFPDRFSGHQFPNYSSELNVNALLLGDSALYLCASSPRAAGADYGYTFGSGTRLTVV.